Shown below are 25 T cell receptor beta chains from a single sample sequenced in a study of radiotherapy plus CTLA-4 blockade in lung cancer. Sequencing was performed with immunoSEQ multiplex PCR; in TCRdb, only in-frame clones are kept and a portion is missing. The sample carries 58,000 or so clones, 70% to 85% recorded once. Source: peripheral blood, taken from a patient treated with radiotherapy plus ipilimumab. These receptors all stem from a human donor with non-small cell lung cancer who had a complete response to radiotherapy plus ipilimumab.

This clone is a singleton in its sample. The chain's CDR3 is CASEDRNQPQHF. The CDR3 region has the DNA TGTGCCAGCGAAGATCGGAATCAGCCCCAGCATTTT. The genes are TRBV6-6 and TRBJ1-5; D is ambiguous. The CDR3 is made up of 12 amino acids. In germline, CDR1 is MNHNY, CDR2 SVGAGI (reference sequence). The V end was cut by 8 bases, the J end by 4 bases, with 9 bases between.

This sequence joins TRBV12-5 and TRBJ2-1; 13 bases align to TRBD2. Losses at the gene ends were 4 bases for V and 8 bases for J; bases not matched to a gene: 11. Germline loops: CDR1 LGHNT, CDR2 FRNRAP. This CDR3 has 17 residues. CDR3: CASGSVPLAGGPYEQFF. DNA for the CDR3: TGTGCTAGTGGTTCCGTCCCACTAGCGGGAGGGCCGTATGAGCAGTTCTTC. The whole variable domain, filled in from reference TRBV12-5 and TRBJ2-1, reads DARVTQTPRHKVTEMGQEVTMRCQPILGHNTVFWYRQTMMQGLELLAYFRNRAPLDDSGMPKDRFSAEMPDATLATLKIQPSEPRDSAVYFCASGSVPLAGGPYEQFFGPGTRLTVL.

Worth noting for this clone: A read error may produce the germline difference seen at one junction end. Other DNA sequences in the sample encode the same CDR3. V and J are TRBV27 and TRBJ1-6, with D uncertain. CDR1 MNHEY and CDR2 SMNVEV come from the germline V gene (reference sequence). The CDR3 is 15 residues long. In DNA form, the CDR3 reads TGTGCCAGCAGTTTGGCTAGCTCCTATAATTCCCCCCTCCACTTT. Its protein product is CASSLASSYNSPLHF.

The V call is TRBV7-9, the J call TRBJ2-3, with 8 bases identical to TRBD1. Per germline, CDR1 SEHNR and CDR2 FQNEAQ (reference sequence). Trimming removed 5 bases from V and 5 bases from J; junction bases left unmatched: 15. The length of the CDR3 is 17 residues. The CDR3 bases are TGTGCCAGCAGCCGGACGACTCTCAGGGGGCGAGGAGATACGCAGTATTTT. The encoded protein is CASSRTTLRGRGDTQYF.

The chain employs TRBV9 and TRBJ2-2, with D possibly being TRBD2 (5 bases). Germline assignment: CDR1 SGDLS and CDR2 YYNGEE. This CDR3 is 16 amino acids long. V gave up 4 bases and J gave up 4 bases, with 17 bases separating them. The CDR3 DNA reads TGTGCCAGCAGCCTGGGTTCTCGAACTAGCACCGGGGAGCTGTTTTTT. Translation gives CASSLGSRTSTGELFF.

The rearrangement joins TRBV6-5 to TRBJ1-2; D gene ambiguous. The length of the CDR3 is 15 residues. Trimming removed 0 bases from V and 2 bases from J, with 10 bases in between. The V gene's germline CDR1 is MNHEY and CDR2 SVGAGI. DNA of the CDR3: TGTGCCAGCAGTTACTCCAATCAAGCAAACTATGGCTACACCTTC. Amino acids: CASSYSNQANYGYTF.

The chain uses TRBV29-1 and TRBJ2-3, with 8 nucleotides matching TRBD1. Germline V lookup: CDR1 SQVTM, CDR2 ANQGSEA. This CDR3 region has 13 residues. The junction had 5 bases not matched to a gene; V was cut back by 5 bases and J by 4 bases. CDR3: CSVPAGGADTQYF. The CDR3 nucleotides read TGCAGCGTTCCAGCAGGGGGCGCAGATACGCAGTATTTT.

The rearrangement links TRBV30 to TRBJ2-5; TRBD2 might be the D (7 bases). This CDR3 has 13 amino acids. Looked up from germline, CDR1 is GTSNPN and CDR2 is SVGIG (reference sequence). V was trimmed by 2 bases and J by 5 bases, leaving 12 bases between them. The CDR3 is CAWSSGGPETQYF. Written as DNA, the CDR3 is TGTGCCTGGAGTTCCGGGGGGCCGGAGACCCAGTACTTC.

V gene TRBV7-2 combines with J gene TRBJ1-4; 11 nucleotides align to TRBD1. Germline-derived CDR1 and CDR2 are SGHTA and FQGNSA. The CDR3 is 15 residues long. The V and J ends lost 8 bases and 5 bases, in that order; junction bases with no gene match: 7. This CDR3 reads CASGRTGGLNEKLFF. DNA of the CDR3: TGTGCCAGCGGCAGGACAGGGGGCTTGAATGAAAAACTGTTTTTT.

The V and J genes are TRBV9 and TRBJ2-1, with 7 bases aligning to TRBD2. CDR1 SGDLS and CDR2 YYNGEE come from the germline V gene. Trimming took 2 bases from V and 5 from J; bases not matched to a gene: 10. The CDR3 covers 16 residues. CDR3 sequence reads: CASSVGGGVLDNEQFF. In nucleotides, the CDR3 is TGTGCCAGCAGCGTCGGCGGGGGAGTTTTGGACAATGAGCAGTTCTTC.

The chain recombines TRBV5-1 with TRBJ2-2; possibly TRBD2 for D (5 bases). From germline, CDR1 is SGHRS and CDR2 YFSETQ. The V gene lost 0 bases and the J gene lost 1 base, with 7 bases spanning the gap. This CDR3 comprises 15 residues. CDR3 nucleotide sequence: TGCGCCAGCAGCTTGGCCGGGGAGAACACCGGGGAGCTGTTTTTT. Amino acids: CASSLAGENTGELFF.

The chain uses TRBV5-1 and TRBJ2-1; 11 nucleotides align to TRBD2. The J segment lost 9 bases and the V segment lost 4 bases, leaving 15 bases of the junction unmatched. The CDR3 consists of 17 residues. Looked up from germline, CDR1 is SGHRS and CDR2 is YFSETQ. The CDR3 DNA is TGCGCCAGCAGCCCAACTAGCGGGAGTTTGTCGTCCAGTGAGCAGTTCTTC. As protein: CASSPTSGSLSSSEQFF.

This rearrangement joins TRBV5-1 to TRBJ2-4; no definite D call. The CDR3 totals 14 residues. Trimming took 0 bases from V and 9 from J, leaving 13 bases between them. From germline, CDR1 is SGHRS and CDR2 YFSETQ. The CDR3, as DNA: TGCGCCAGCAGCTTGGGACTCCAATTAGGCATTCAGTACTTC. Translation: CASSLGLQLGIQYF.

This chain uses TRBV7-9 with TRBJ2-5; a possible D gene is TRBD1 (6 bases). Trimming stripped 5 bases from V and 2 bases from J, with 12 bases between. This CDR3 comprises 14 residues. The germline V gene encodes CDR1 SEHNR and CDR2 FQNEAQ (reference sequence). The CDR3 sequence is CASSRRQEQETQYF. The DNA for the CDR3 is TGTGCCAGCAGCCGCCGACAGGAACAAGAGACCCAGTACTTC.

The chain couples TRBV10-3 to TRBJ2-1, with 9 bases aligning to TRBD2. Germline assignment: CDR1 ENHRY and CDR2 SYGVKD. Unmatched junction bases numbered 4, after V lost 6 bases and J lost 1 base. There are 15 residues in the CDR3. The CDR3 DNA is TGTGCCATCAGCCCCGCGGGGGGGTCCTACAATGAGCAGTTCTTC. Its protein product is CAISPAGGSYNEQFF.

The chain employs TRBV19 and TRBJ1-5; D possibly corresponds to TRBD1 (6 bases). The CDR3 has 17 residues. Trimming left V 5 bases short and J 4 bases short, with 21 bases between. In germline, CDR1 is LNHDA, CDR2 SQIVND (reference sequence). The CDR3: CASSSGQIGAINQPQHF. DNA of the CDR3: TGTGCCAGTAGTTCCGGACAGATAGGAGCCATAAATCAGCCCCAGCATTTT.

The chain joins TRBV13 to TRBJ2-3; 7 nucleotides agree with TRBD2. V was clipped by 5 bases and J by 0 bases; unmatched bases: 8. CDR1 is PRHDT, CDR2 FYEKMQ, per germline (reference sequence). There are 16 residues in the CDR3. CDR3 DNA sequence: TGTGCCAGCAGCCTCCCGGGACTAACAAGCACAGATACGCAGTATTTT. It yields the protein CASSLPGLTSTDTQYF.

The genes are TRBV5-6 and TRBJ2-7; D not certain. The ends were cut back, 3 bases at V and 4 bases at J, with 5 bases in the middle. CDR1 SGHDT and CDR2 YYEEEE come from the germline V gene. This CDR3 is built from 11 residues. The CDR3 reads CASSSRYEQYF. The CDR3 DNA follows: TGTGCCAGCAGCTCGAGATACGAGCAGTACTTC.

The chain employs TRBV6-6 and TRBJ2-4; TRBD1 matches 7 bases. Trimming at V came to 6 bases and at J to 2 bases, leaving 7 bases not matched to a gene. The CDR3 sequence is 15 residues long. Germline CDR1 reads MNHNY; CDR2 reads SVGAGI (reference sequence). The CDR3 DNA follows: TGTGCCAGCAGCAGAAAGGGGGCGACCAAAAACATTCAGTACTTC. This translates into CASSRKGATKNIQYF.

The V gene is TRBV5-1, the J gene TRBJ2-3; D is possibly TRBD1 (5 bases). The V end was cut by 4 bases, the J end by 2 bases, with 8 bases between. The germline CDR1 and CDR2 sequences are SGHRS and YFSETQ. CDR3 length: 13 amino acids. CDR3 in DNA: TGCGCCAGCAGCACAGGAGACACAGATACGCAGTATTTT. Translation: CASSTGDTDTQYF.

The rearrangement joins TRBV19 to TRBJ1-1, with 9 bases identical to TRBD1. V was pared by 4 bases and J by 6 bases, with 9 bases of the junction left unmatched. CDR1 and CDR2 (germline): LNHDA, SQIVND (reference sequence). CDR3 length equals 15 residues. The CDR3 bases are TGTGCCAGTAGTAACTCCCGGGACAGGGCCGCTGAAGCTTTCTTT. It encodes CASSNSRDRAAEAFF.

The V call is TRBV7-9, the J call TRBJ1-1, with a weak D call TRBD1 (6 bases). Germline CDR1 is SEHNR and CDR2 is FQNEAQ (reference sequence). CDR3 length: 14 amino acids. Trimming left V 1 base short and J 1 base short, with 7 bases between. The CDR3 reads CASSLEGQNTEAFF. The CDR3 nucleotides read TGTGCCAGCAGCTTAGAGGGACAGAACACTGAAGCTTTCTTT.

This chain connects TRBV5-1 to TRBJ1-1, with D possibly TRBD1 on 5 matching bases. V lost 2 bases and J lost 0, with 11 bases in between. Germline lookup yields CDR1 SGHRS and CDR2 YFSETQ. The CDR3 sequence is 15 residues long. The CDR3 spells CASSLSTALNTEAFF. The CDR3 DNA sequence: TGCGCCAGCAGCTTATCGACAGCTCTGAACACTGAAGCTTTCTTT. Combining the CDR3 with reference TRBV5-1 and TRBJ1-1 gives the whole variable domain KAGVTQTPRYLIKTRGQQVTLSCSPISGHRSVSWYQQTPGQGLQFLFEYFSETQRNKGNFPGRFSGRQFSNSRSEMNVSTLELGDSALYLCASSLSTALNTEAFFGQGTRLTVV.

The J gene is TRBJ1-4, the V gene TRBV30; D remains ambiguous. CDR3 length equals 13 residues. Germline-derived CDR1 and CDR2 are GTSNPN and SVGIG (reference sequence). V was shortened by 7 bases and J by 6 bases, with 15 bases between the two germline ends. CDR3 in DNA: TGTGCCTCTCGAGAGGGTCCATATGAAAAACTGTTTTTT. The encoded protein is CASREGPYEKLFF.

The V and J genes are TRBV5-1 and TRBJ2-7; D gene uncertain. The CDR3 contains 11 residues. Trimming removed 4 bases from V and 4 bases from J, with 6 bases in between. Germline V CDR1 and CDR2: SGHRS, YFSETQ. The CDR3 DNA reads TGCGCCAGCAGCCCCGGGTACGAGCAGTACTTC. Its protein is CASSPGYEQYF.